The 17 T cell receptor beta chains given below trace back to one sample, sequenced in a study of blood T cell repertoires in COVID-19. Produced via immunoSEQ multiplex PCR; TCRdb's table is partial and in-frame only. The repertoire consists of about 500,000 clones, with 89% occurring once and the leading ten covering approximately 0.9%. Sequencing was performed on peripheral blood. The receptors were sampled from a man younger than 30 with COVID-19, enrolled during active disease.

V and J are TRBV2 and TRBJ1-2; D perhaps matches TRBD1 (6 bases). There are 14 residues in the CDR3. The germline gives CDR1 SNHLY, CDR2 FYNNEI. The ends were cut back, 2 bases at V and 5 bases at J, with 12 bases in the middle. The CDR3 here is CASSEWTVIYGYTF. The CDR3 DNA reads as TGTGCCAGCAGTGAATGGACAGTAATTTATGGCTACACCTTC.

The chain employs TRBV2 and TRBJ1-2; maybe TRBD1 (5 bases). Trimming shortened V by 6 bases and J by 8 bases, and 10 bases separated the two germline ends. This CDR3 is built from 11 residues. Germline loops: CDR1 SNHLY, CDR2 FYNNEI. CDR3: CASSGGGGYTF. CDR3 DNA: TGTGCCAGCAGCGGGGGAGGGGGCTACACCTTC.

The V gene is TRBV6-6, the J gene TRBJ2-1; weak D call: TRBD2 (6 bases). The V end was cut by 11 bases, the J end by 8 bases, with 13 bases between. The CDR3 extends over 11 amino acids. Germline loops: CDR1 MNHNY, CDR2 SVGAGI (reference sequence). This CDR3 is CASTSLDEQFF. In DNA form, the CDR3 reads TGTGCCTCGACTAGTCTGGATGAGCAGTTCTTC.

In DNA form, the CDR3 reads TGTGCCAGCTCACCTGGCGCGGCCTCTGGAAACACCATATATTTT. Residues: CASSPGAASGNTIYF. The chain links TRBV18 to TRBJ1-3; D gene ambiguous. The CDR3 is 15 residues long. V gave up 3 bases and J gave up 0 bases, with 9 bases separating them. Germline CDR1 KGHSH, CDR2 LQKENI.

The V and J genes are TRBV2 and TRBJ2-7; 10 nucleotides line up with TRBD2. The V segment lost 2 bases and the J segment 6 bases; nucleotides outside the gene matches: 10. Germline loops: CDR1 SNHLY, CDR2 FYNNEI. The CDR3 runs to 16 residues. The CDR3 nucleotides are TGTGCCAGCAGTGAAAGTGGGGCTAGCGGGAGTAGCGAGCAGTACTTC. Translation gives CASSESGASGSSEQYF.

The chain joins TRBV12-2 to TRBJ2-1; no check of the table's D call, TRBD2, against the DNA was made. TRBV12-2 is assigned pseudogene status. This CDR3 has 14 amino acids. The CDR3 DNA reads as TGTGCAAGTCGCTTAAAGAGCGGGAACAATGAGCAGTTCTTC. It translates to CASRLKSGNNEQFF.

This chain links TRBV6-5 with TRBJ2-5; 9 bases map to TRBD1. The CDR3 spans 14 residues. Trimming at V came to 8 bases and at J to 7 bases, leaving 11 bases not matched to a gene. Germline CDR1 and CDR2: MNHEY and SVGAGI. The CDR3 region is CASYTGGERRTQYF. The CDR3 coding sequence is TGTGCCAGCTACACAGGGGGCGAAAGGAGGACCCAGTACTTC.

This rearrangement joins TRBV20-1 to TRBJ1-2; 7 bases line up with TRBD1. The CDR3 is made up of 13 amino acids. Germline lookup yields CDR1 DFQATT and CDR2 SNEGSKA (reference sequence). The V segment lost 3 bases and the J segment 2 bases; nucleotides outside the gene matches: 3. CDR3 nucleotides: TGCAGTGCTAGTAAGACAGGGAACTATGGCTACACCTTC. This gives the protein CSASKTGNYGYTF.

The chain is built from TRBV18 and TRBJ2-7; perhaps TRBD1 as D (7 bases). The CDR3 totals 14 residues. Between the trimmed V and J ends, which lost 2 bases and 4 bases, there was a span of 12 bases. CDR1 is KGHSH, CDR2 LQKENI, per germline. CDR3: CASSPMAGGYEQYF. Here the CDR3 DNA reads TGTGCCAGCTCACCAATGGCAGGGGGGTACGAGCAGTACTTC.

This clone was counted a few times. This sample includes further DNA sequences coding for the same CDR3. The gene calls are TRBV5-4 and TRBJ2-2; D uncertain. Trimming took 2 bases from V and 5 from J, leaving 4 bases between them. From germline, CDR1 is SGHNT and CDR2 YYREEE (reference sequence). There are 12 residues in the CDR3. As DNA, the CDR3 is TGTGCCAGCAGCTTTCCTACCGGGGAGCTGTTTTTT. As protein: CASSFPTGELFF.

The V gene is TRBV6-5, the J gene TRBJ1-3; perhaps TRBD1 as D (6 bases). V lost 3 bases and J lost 3, with 9 bases in between. This CDR3 is 14 amino acids long. CDR1 MNHEY and CDR2 SVGAGI come from the germline V gene. The CDR3 DNA sequence: TGTGCCAGCAGTTATTCGGACAGTGGAAACACCATATATTTT. Translation gives CASSYSDSGNTIYF.

The chain is built from TRBV11-2 and TRBJ1-1; D gene uncertain. The CDR3 runs to 14 residues. Deletions cut 0 bases from V and 6 bases from J, with 11 bases between. Germline V lookup: CDR1 SGHAT, CDR2 FQNNGV. CDR3 DNA sequence: TGTGCCAGCAGCTTAGATGTTGTACAGTCTGAAGCTTTCTTT. It specifies CASSLDVVQSEAFF.

The genes are TRBV7-8 and TRBJ2-5, with TRBD1 identical over 10 bases. The V gene's germline CDR1 is SGHVS and CDR2 FQNEAQ. V was pared by 5 bases and J by 5 bases, with 2 bases of the junction left unmatched. The CDR3 totals 13 residues. The CDR3 region has the DNA TGTGCCAGCAGCCGGACAGGGGGGGAGACCCAGTACTTC. It specifies CASSRTGGETQYF. The entire variable domain, with the rest obtained from reference TRBV7-8 and TRBJ2-5, is as follows: GAGVSQSPRYKVAKRGQDVALRCDPISGHVSLFWYQQALGQGPEFLTYFQNEAQLDKSGLPSDRFFAERPEGSVSTLKIQRTQQEDSAVYLCASSRTGGETQYFGPGTRLLVL.

This clone was detected once. The chain combines TRBV27 with TRBJ2-7; no reliable D call. The CDR3 runs to 13 residues. V dropped 3 bases and J dropped 0 bases, with 6 bases sitting between them. Germline V lookup: CDR1 MNHEY, CDR2 SMNVEV (reference sequence). CDR3 nucleotide sequence: TGTGCCAGCAGTTTTAAGAGCTCCTACGAGCAGTACTTC. Encoded protein: CASSFKSSYEQYF.

The chain links TRBV29-1 to TRBJ2-3; 8 bases match TRBD1. The CDR3 runs to 13 residues. The V gene end was trimmed by 7 bases and the J gene end by 3 bases; junction bases not matched to a gene: 6. The germline V gene has CDR1 SQVTM and CDR2 ANQGSEA. CDR3 amino acids: CSAQTGVTDTQYF. Here the CDR3 DNA reads TGCAGCGCACAGACAGGGGTAACAGATACGCAGTATTTT.

This chain links TRBV4-2 with TRBJ2-7; the match to TRBD2 covers 7 bases. V dropped 0 bases and J dropped 4; count of bases not matched to a gene: 9. This CDR3 is 16 amino acids long. CDR1 and CDR2 from the germline V gene are LGHNA and YNFKEQ. The CDR3 region has the DNA TGTGCCAGCAGCCAAGATCCAGCGGGGTTTGAATACGAGCAGTACTTC. This translates into CASSQDPAGFEYEQYF.

The V and J genes are TRBV3-1 (or the pseudogene TRBV3-2) and TRBJ2-1; D remains unclear. CDR3 length: 13 residues. Germline loops: CDR1 LGHDT, CDR2 YNNKEL (reference sequence). The ends were cut back, 4 bases at V and 5 bases at J, with 9 bases in the middle. Here the CDR3 DNA reads TGTGCCAGCAGCCGCGGAGATAACAATGAGCAGTTCTTC. It specifies CASSRGDNNEQFF.